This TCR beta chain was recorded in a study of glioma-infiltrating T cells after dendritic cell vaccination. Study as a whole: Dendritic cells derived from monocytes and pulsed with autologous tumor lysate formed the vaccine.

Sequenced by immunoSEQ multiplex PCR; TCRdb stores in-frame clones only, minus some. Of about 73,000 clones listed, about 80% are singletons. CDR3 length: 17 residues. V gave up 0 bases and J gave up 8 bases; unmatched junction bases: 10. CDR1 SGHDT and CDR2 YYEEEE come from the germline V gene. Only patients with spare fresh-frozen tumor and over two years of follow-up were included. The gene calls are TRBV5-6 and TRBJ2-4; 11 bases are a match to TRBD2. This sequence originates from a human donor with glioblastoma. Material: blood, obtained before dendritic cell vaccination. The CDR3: CASSLVVAGGREDIQYF. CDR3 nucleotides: TGTGCCAGCAGCTTGGTGGTAGCGGGGGGGCGGGAGGACATTCAGTACTTC. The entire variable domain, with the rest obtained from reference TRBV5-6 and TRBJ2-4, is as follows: DAGVTQSPTHLIKTRGQQVTLRCSPKSGHDTVSWYQQALGQGPQFIFQYYEEEERQRGNFPDRFSGHQFPNYSSELNVNALLLGDSALYLCASSLVVAGGREDIQYFGAGTRLSVL.